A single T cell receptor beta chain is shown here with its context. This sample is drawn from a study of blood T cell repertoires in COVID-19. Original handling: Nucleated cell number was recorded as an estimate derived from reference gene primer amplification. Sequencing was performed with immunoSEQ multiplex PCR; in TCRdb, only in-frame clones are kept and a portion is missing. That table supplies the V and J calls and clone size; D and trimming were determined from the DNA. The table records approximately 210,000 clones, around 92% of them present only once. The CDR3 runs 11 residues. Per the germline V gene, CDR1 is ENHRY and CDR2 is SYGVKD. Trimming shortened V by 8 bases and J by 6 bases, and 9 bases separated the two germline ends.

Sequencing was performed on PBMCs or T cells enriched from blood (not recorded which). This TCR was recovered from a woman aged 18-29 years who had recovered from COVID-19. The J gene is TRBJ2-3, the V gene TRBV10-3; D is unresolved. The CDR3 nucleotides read TGTGCCATCTCGATGAGGGATACGCAGTATTTT. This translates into CAISMRDTQYF.